This T cell receptor beta chain derives from a study of blood T cell repertoires in COVID-19. Libraries were prepared by immunoSEQ multiplex PCR; TCRdb keeps only in-frame clonotypes and omits some of them. The data show 290,000 or so clones, around 84% seen once. Losses at the gene ends were 2 bases for V and 4 bases for J; bases not matched to a gene: 3. From germline, CDR1 is SGHRS and CDR2 YFSETQ. There are 14 residues in the CDR3. The sequencing sample was made of peripheral blood. The genes are TRBV5-1 and TRBJ2-7, with 10 bases matching TRBD1. This sequence was found in an older man with acute or convalescent COVID-19. The DNA of the CDR3 is TGCGCCAGCAGCTTACCGGGACAGGGGTACGAGCAGTACTTC. Translation gives CASSLPGQGYEQYF.